The 20 T cell receptor beta chains below all came from one sample that was sequenced in a study of regulatory T cells in long-lasting Graves disease. Indicated time point: newly diagnosed GD, antithyroid drugs for less than 3 months. Isolated PBMC RNA provided the starting material for the TCR library. Researchers made TCR beta libraries by using iRepertoire HTBI primers and running Arm-PCR on CDR3 regions. TCRdb re-analysed the multiplex PCR reads in MiXCR, keeping a single row per CDR3 protein. The sample yields about 420,000 distinct CDR3 sequences, 16% seen once. The data also belong to a second study, concerning T cells in Graves' hyperthyroidism and ophthalmopathy.

The sample here was peripheral blood mononuclear cells (PBMCs), taken at new diagnosis, from a patient treated with antithyroid drugs. The receptor source for this set is a woman younger than 30 with Graves disease.

This clonotype was seen at least ten times. The V and J genes are TRBV7-2 and TRBJ2-1, with D unresolved. The CDR3 contains 12 residues. Germline V gene lookup returns CDR1 SGHTA and CDR2 FQGNSA. V was pared by 5 bases and J by 9 bases, with 11 bases between. CDR3 in DNA: TGTGCCAGCAGCCCCCCTCGTCGTGAGCAGTTCTTC. Residues: CASSPPRREQFF.

The CDR3 reads CASSPRLAGVQEQFF. Here the CDR3 DNA reads TGTGCCAGCTCACCAAGGCTAGCGGGAGTTCAAGAGCAGTTCTTC. J is TRBJ2-1 and V is TRBV18, with TRBD2 matching over 10 bases. The CDR3 is 15 residues long. The ends lost 2 bases at V and 10 bases at J; junction bases unmatched: 8. CDR1 and CDR2 from the germline V gene are KGHSH and LQKENI.

This clonotype was counted many times. The chain employs TRBV27 and TRBJ2-1; possible D gene TRBD1, 5 bases. The CDR3 has 14 amino acids. Trimming removed 5 bases at V and 4 bases at J, with 12 bases between. CDR1 is MNHEY and CDR2 is SMNVEV in the germline V gene (reference sequence). CDR3 in DNA: TGTGCCAGCAGTCCCCTGACAGAATACAATGAGCAGTTCTTC. Protein product: CASSPLTEYNEQFF.

The rearrangement joins TRBV6-5 to TRBJ2-1; 9 bases map to TRBD2. Germline CDR1 reads MNHEY; CDR2 reads SVGAGI. V was clipped by 0 bases and J by 9 bases; unmatched bases: 15. The CDR3 is 18 amino acids. As DNA, the CDR3 is TGTGCCAGCAGTTACTCGAACCCCCGGGGCGGGAGGGCCGGTGAGCAGTTCTTC. Residues: CASSYSNPRGGRAGEQFF.

The chain carries TRBV12-3 or TRBV12-4 and TRBJ2-1, with TRBD2 matching over 8 bases. J lost 9 bases, V lost 3 bases, and 10 bases had no gene match. CDR3 length: 15 amino acids. The CDR3 here is CASSLPAGGEGEQFF. The CDR3 DNA reads TGTGCCAGCAGTTTGCCGGCGGGAGGAGAGGGTGAGCAGTTCTTC.

The rearrangement joins TRBV20-1 to TRBJ1-2; no reliable D call. The germline V gene has CDR1 DFQATT and CDR2 SNEGSKA (reference sequence). The V end lost 3 bases, the J end lost 0 bases, and 8 bases lay between the germline ends. The CDR3 loop spans 13 amino acids. CDR3 sequence reads: CSASDFANYGYTF. Here the CDR3 DNA reads TGCAGTGCTAGTGACTTTGCTAACTATGGCTACACCTTC.

This clonotype was counted many times. The rearrangement uses TRBV12-3 or TRBV12-4 and TRBJ2-7; D possibly corresponds to TRBD2 (5 bases). The V end lost 7 bases, the J end lost 2 bases, and 15 bases lay between the germline ends. The CDR3 sequence is 14 residues long. CDR3 in DNA: TGTGCCAGCACCACTCCTGGGAGAGCCTACGAGCAGTACTTC. Residues: CASTTPGRAYEQYF.

This clonotype was picked up many times. The chain joins TRBV10-3 to TRBJ2-3, with 13 bases aligning to TRBD2. This CDR3 region has 19 residues. Germline V gene data show CDR1 as ENHRY and CDR2 as SYGVKD. The junction had 8 bases not matched to a gene; V was cut back by 2 bases and J by 0 bases. The CDR3 DNA is TGTGCCATCAGTGAGAGACTAGCGGGAGGATTATCTAGCACAGATACGCAGTATTTT. As protein: CAISERLAGGLSSTDTQYF.

This clonotype came up a few times. The CDR3 carries no conserved terminal phenylalanine or tryptophan, so it likely arises from a read error. V gene TRBV28 combines with J gene TRBJ2-5, with D uncertain. V was pared by 7 bases and J by 4 bases, with 10 bases between. The CDR3 has 12 amino acids. Looked up from germline, CDR1 is MDHEN and CDR2 is SYDVKM. The CDR3 DNA reads as TGTGCCAGCAACGATATTGCAGAGACCCAGTACCTC. This sequence encodes CASNDIAETQYL.

The rearrangement links TRBV19 to TRBJ1-2, with 10 bases that match TRBD1. This CDR3 contains 15 residues. CDR1 is LNHDA, CDR2 SQIVND, per germline (reference sequence). V was pared by 5 bases and J by 0 bases, with 3 bases of the junction left unmatched. CDR3 sequence reads: CASSAGTGANYGYTF. As DNA, the CDR3 is TGTGCCAGTAGTGCTGGGACAGGGGCTAACTATGGCTACACCTTC.

The chain has TRBV12-3 or TRBV12-4 and TRBJ2-1; no reliable D call. V was clipped by 1 base and J by 5 bases, with 9 bases between them. This CDR3 contains 14 residues. The DNA of the CDR3 is TGTGCCAGCAGTTTAGGCAGCCCAGACAATGAGCAGTTCTTC. It specifies CASSLGSPDNEQFF.

This clonotype has at least ten counts. The chain links TRBV28 to TRBJ2-6; TRBD1 might be the D (6 bases). The CDR3 consists of 17 residues. Per the germline V gene, CDR1 is MDHEN and CDR2 is SYDVKM. V was clipped by 5 bases and J by 0 bases, with 14 bases between them. DNA of the CDR3: TGTGCCAGCAGTGGCAGGGGATTCGGCTCTGGGGCCAACGTCCTGACTTTC. Its protein is CASSGRGFGSGANVLTF.

V is TRBV5-4 and J is TRBJ2-3, with D possibly matching TRBD2 (5 bases). V lost 4 bases and J lost 4, with 16 bases in between. CDR3 length equals 15 residues. Looked up from germline, CDR1 is SGHNT and CDR2 is YYREEE (reference sequence). Here the CDR3 DNA reads TGTGCCAGCAGCCCGGTCGAGCGGATATCAGATACGCAGTATTTT. It is translated as CASSPVERISDTQYF.

V is TRBV18 and J is TRBJ1-1, with 7 bases fitting TRBD1. The CDR3 consists of 15 residues. CDR1 is KGHSH, CDR2 LQKENI, per germline. Losses at the gene ends were 4 bases for V and 2 bases for J; bases not matched to a gene: 7. The CDR3: CASSLGRQGNTEAFF. The CDR3 bases are TGTGCCAGCTCACTAGGACGACAGGGAAACACTGAAGCTTTCTTT.

Many counts were recorded for this clonotype. The chain combines TRBV5-6 with TRBJ1-2; 9 positions match TRBD1. The CDR3 consists of 15 residues. V shed 5 bases, J shed 5 bases, and the junction held 10 bases outside the gene matches. Germline V lookup: CDR1 SGHDT, CDR2 YYEEEE. CDR3 protein: CASRRTGGALYGYTF. CDR3 DNA sequence: TGTGCCAGCAGACGTACAGGGGGCGCGTTATATGGCTACACCTTC.

The CDR3 DNA sequence: TGTGCCAGCAGCTCGTTACTGACAGGCCGGACGGACACTGAAGCTTTCTTT. The encoded protein is CASSSLLTGRTDTEAFF. V usage is TRBV5-8 and J usage is TRBJ1-1; maybe TRBD1 (6 bases). The CDR3 length is 17 residues. Germline V lookup: CDR1 SGHTS, CDR2 YDEGEE. Trimming pared 3 bases from V and 3 bases from J, leaving 21 bases between.

J is TRBJ2-1 and V is TRBV19, with a tentative D call TRBD2 (6 bases). Germline CDR1 reads LNHDA; CDR2 reads SQIVND (reference sequence). Trimming removed 7 bases at V and 8 bases at J, with 21 bases between. This CDR3 is 15 amino acids long. The CDR3 coding sequence is TGTGCCAGTACTCCGGGACTCTACCAAACGCATGAGCAGTTCTTC. It specifies CASTPGLYQTHEQFF.

This clonotype was recorded at least ten times. This chain connects TRBV28 to TRBJ2-5; tentatively, D is TRBD2 (6 bases). The CDR3 spans 20 residues. The V gene's germline CDR1 is MDHEN and CDR2 SYDVKM. Trimming stripped 7 bases from V and 1 base from J, with 31 bases between. The CDR3 sequence: CASTNHPPPAQLAIQETQYF. CDR3 DNA: TGTGCCAGCACCAATCACCCCCCTCCTGCGCAACTAGCTATCCAAGAGACCCAGTACTTC.

Ten or more counts support this clonotype. The chain recombines TRBV28 with TRBJ2-1; D ambiguous. The CDR3 runs 13 residues. Germline values: CDR1 MDHEN, CDR2 SYDVKM. The germline V and J ends were trimmed by 5 bases and 6 bases, with 11 bases remaining between them. The CDR3 protein is CASSPRFGNEQFF. The DNA for the CDR3 is TGTGCCAGCAGTCCTCGCTTCGGCAATGAGCAGTTCTTC.

This clonotype was detected a few times. The rearrangement joins TRBV6-2 or TRBV6-3 to TRBJ2-1, with TRBD2 matching over 10 bases. The germline V gene has CDR1 MNHEY and CDR2 SVGEGT. Trimming removed 8 bases from V and 4 bases from J; junction bases left unmatched: 11. This CDR3 contains 16 residues. The CDR3 region is CASCKSGLAQYNEQFF. CDR3 sequence (DNA): TGTGCCAGCTGTAAGTCGGGACTAGCGCAGTACAATGAGCAGTTCTTC.